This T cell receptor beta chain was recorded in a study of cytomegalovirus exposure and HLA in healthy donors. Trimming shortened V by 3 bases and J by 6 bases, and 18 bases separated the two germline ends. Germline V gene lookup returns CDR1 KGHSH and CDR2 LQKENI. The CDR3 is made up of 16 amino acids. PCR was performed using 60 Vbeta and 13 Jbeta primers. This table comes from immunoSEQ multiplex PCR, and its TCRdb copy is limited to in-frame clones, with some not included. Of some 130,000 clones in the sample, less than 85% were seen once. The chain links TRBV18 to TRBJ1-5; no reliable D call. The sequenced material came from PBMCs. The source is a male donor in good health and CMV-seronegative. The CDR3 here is CASSPRFEGGSQPQHF. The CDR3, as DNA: TGTGCCAGCTCACCGCGTTTCGAGGGAGGTAGTCAGCCCCAGCATTTT.